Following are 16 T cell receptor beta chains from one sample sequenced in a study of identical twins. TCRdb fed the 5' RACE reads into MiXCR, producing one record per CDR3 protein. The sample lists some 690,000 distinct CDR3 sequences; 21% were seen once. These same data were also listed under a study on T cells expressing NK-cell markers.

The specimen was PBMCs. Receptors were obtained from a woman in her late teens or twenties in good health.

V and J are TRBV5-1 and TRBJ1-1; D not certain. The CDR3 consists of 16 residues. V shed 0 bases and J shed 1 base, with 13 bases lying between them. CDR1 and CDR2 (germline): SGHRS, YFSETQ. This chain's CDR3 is CASSLAEALTNTEAFF. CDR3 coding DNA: TGCGCCAGCAGCTTGGCCGAGGCCCTAACGAACACTGAAGCTTTCTTT.

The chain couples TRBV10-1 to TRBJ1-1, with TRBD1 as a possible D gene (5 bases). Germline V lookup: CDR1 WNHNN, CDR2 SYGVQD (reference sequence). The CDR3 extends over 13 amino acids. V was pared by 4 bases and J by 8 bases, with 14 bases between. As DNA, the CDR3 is TGCGCCAGCAGTGCCGGAGGGGAAAACGAAGCTTTCTTT. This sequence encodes CASSAGGENEAFF.

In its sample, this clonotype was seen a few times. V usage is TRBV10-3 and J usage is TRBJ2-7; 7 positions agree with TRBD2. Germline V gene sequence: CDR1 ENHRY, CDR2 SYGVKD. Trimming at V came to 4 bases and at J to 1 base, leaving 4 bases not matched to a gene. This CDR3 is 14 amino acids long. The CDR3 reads CAISGEGGSYEQYF. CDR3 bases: TGTGCCATCAGTGGAGAGGGAGGGTCCTACGAGCAGTACTTC.

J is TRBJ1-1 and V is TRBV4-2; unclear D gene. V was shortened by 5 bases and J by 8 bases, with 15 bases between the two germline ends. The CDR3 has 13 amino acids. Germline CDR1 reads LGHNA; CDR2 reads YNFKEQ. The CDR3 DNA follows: TGTGCCAGCAGCGCTCCTCGAGTCCTAGAAGCTTTCTTT. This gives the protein CASSAPRVLEAFF.

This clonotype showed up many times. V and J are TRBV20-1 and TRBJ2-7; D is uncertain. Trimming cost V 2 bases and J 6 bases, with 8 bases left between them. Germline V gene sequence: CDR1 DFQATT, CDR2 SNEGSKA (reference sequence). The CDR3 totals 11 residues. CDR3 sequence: CSARRNSEQYF. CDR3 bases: TGCAGTGCTAGACGGAACAGCGAGCAGTACTTC.

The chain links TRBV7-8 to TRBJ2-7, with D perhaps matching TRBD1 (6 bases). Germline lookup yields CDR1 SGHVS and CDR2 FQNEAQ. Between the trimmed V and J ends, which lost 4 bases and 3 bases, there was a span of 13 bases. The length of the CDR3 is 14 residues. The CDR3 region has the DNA TGTGCCAGCAGCTCCTACCGGGACAACTACGAGCAGTACTTC. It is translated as CASSSYRDNYEQYF. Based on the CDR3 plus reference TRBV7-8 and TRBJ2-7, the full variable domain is GAGVSQSPRYKVAKRGQDVALRCDPISGHVSLFWYQQALGQGPEFLTYFQNEAQLDKSGLPSDRFFAERPEGSVSTLKIQRTQQEDSAVYLCASSSYRDNYEQYFGPGTRLTVT.

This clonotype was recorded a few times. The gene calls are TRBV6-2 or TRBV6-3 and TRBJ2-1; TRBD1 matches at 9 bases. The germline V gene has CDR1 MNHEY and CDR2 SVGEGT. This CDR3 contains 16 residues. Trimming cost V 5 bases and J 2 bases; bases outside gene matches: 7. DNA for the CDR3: TGTGCCAGCAGTGGTCCGGGACAGGGAACCTACAATGAGCAGTTCTTC. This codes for CASSGPGQGTYNEQFF.

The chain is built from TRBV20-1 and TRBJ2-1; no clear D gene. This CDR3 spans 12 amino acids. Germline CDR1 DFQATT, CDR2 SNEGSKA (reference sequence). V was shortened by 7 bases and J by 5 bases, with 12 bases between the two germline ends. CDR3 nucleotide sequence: TGCAGTGTTGGCTCCGGCGACAATGAGCAGTTCTTC. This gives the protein CSVGSGDNEQFF.

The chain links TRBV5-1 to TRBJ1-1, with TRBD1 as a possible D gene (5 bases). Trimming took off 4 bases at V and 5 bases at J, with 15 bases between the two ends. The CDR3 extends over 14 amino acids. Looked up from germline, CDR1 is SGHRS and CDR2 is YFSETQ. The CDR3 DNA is TGCGCCAGCAGCCCAGGGACGCTGGGGACTGAAGCTTTCTTT. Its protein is CASSPGTLGTEAFF.

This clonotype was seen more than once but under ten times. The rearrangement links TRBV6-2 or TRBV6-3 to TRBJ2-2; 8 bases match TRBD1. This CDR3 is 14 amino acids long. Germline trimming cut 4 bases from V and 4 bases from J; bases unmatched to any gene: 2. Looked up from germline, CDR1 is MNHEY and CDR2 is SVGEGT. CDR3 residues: CASSFRGPTGELFF. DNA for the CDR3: TGTGCCAGCAGTTTCAGGGGGCCCACCGGGGAGCTGTTTTTT.

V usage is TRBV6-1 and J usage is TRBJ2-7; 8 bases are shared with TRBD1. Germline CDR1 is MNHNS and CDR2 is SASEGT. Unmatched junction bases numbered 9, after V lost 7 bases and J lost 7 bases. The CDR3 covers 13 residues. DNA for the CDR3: TGTGCCAGCACGGACAGGGAGCCGGGGGAGCAGTACTTC. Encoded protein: CASTDREPGEQYF.

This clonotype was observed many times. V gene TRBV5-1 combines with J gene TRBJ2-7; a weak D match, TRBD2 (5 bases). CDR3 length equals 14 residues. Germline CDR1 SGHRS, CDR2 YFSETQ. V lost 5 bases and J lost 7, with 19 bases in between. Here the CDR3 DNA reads TGCGCCAGCAGTGAATCCCCCGGACTCTGGGAGCAGTACTTC. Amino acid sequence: CASSESPGLWEQYF.

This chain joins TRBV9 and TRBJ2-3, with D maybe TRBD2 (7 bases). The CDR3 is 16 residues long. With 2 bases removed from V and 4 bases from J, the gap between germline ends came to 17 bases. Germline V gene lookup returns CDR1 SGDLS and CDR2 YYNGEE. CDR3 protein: CASSVEGGAPADTQYF. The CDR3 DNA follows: TGTGCCAGCAGCGTCGAAGGGGGGGCACCCGCAGATACGCAGTATTTT.

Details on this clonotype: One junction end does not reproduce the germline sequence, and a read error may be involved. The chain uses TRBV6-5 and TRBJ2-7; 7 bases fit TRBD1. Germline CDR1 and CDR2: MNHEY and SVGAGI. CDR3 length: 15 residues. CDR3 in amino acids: CASSYSGRRGYEQHF. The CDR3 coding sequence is TGTGCCAGCAGTTACTCGGGCCGCAGGGGGTACGAGCAGCACTTC.

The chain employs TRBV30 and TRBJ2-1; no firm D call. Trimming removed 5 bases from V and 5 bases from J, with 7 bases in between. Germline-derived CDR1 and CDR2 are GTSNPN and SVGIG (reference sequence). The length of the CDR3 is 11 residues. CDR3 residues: CAWQADNEQFF. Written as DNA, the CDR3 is TGTGCCTGGCAGGCAGACAATGAGCAGTTCTTC.

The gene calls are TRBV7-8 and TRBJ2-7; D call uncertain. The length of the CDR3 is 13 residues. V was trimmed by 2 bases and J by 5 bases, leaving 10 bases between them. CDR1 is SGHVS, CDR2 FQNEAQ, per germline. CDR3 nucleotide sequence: TGTGCCAGCAGCTTAAGGCCGGATAACGAGCAGTACTTC. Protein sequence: CASSLRPDNEQYF.